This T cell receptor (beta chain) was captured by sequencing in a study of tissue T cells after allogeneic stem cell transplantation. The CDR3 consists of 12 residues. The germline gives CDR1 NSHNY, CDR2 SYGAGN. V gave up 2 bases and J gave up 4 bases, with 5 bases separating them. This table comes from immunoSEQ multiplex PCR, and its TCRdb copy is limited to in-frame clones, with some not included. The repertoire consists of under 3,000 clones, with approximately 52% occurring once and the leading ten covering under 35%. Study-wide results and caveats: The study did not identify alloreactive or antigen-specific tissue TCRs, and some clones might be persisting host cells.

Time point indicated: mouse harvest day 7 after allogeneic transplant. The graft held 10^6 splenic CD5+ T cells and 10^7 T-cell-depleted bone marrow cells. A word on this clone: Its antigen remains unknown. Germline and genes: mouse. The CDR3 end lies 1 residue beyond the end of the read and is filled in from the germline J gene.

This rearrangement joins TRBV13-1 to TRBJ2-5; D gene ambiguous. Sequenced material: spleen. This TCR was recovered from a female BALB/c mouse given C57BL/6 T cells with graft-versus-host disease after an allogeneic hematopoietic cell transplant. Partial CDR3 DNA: TGTGCCAGCAGTGAGCAGGAAGACACCCAGTAC. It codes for CASSEQEDTQY. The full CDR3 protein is CASSEQEDTQYF.